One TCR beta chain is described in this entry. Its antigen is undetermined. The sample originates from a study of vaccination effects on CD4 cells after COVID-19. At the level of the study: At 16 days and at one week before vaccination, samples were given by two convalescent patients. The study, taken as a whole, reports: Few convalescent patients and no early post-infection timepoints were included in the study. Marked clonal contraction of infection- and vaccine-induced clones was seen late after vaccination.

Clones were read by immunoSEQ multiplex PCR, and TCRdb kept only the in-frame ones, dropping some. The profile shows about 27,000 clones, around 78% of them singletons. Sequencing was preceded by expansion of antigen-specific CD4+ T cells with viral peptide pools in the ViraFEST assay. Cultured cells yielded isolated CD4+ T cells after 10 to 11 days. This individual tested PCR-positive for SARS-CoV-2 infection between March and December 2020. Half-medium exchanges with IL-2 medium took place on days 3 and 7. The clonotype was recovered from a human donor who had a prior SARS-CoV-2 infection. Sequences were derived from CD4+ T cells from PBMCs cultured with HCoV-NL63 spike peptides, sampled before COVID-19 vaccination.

CDR3 sequence: CASSQKGAGWDNSPLHF. CDR3 coding DNA: TGCGCCAGCAGCCAAAAGGGGGCTGGTTGGGATAATTCACCCCTCCACTTT. The gene calls are TRBV4-3 and TRBJ1-6, with 7 nucleotides matching TRBD1. Per germline, CDR1 LGHNA and CDR2 YSLEER. With V trimmed by 2 bases and J by 5 bases, 9 bases remained unmatched. CDR3 length equals 17 residues.